Below, 13 T cell receptor beta chains from the same sample are listed, as sequenced in a study of shared clonotypes between healthy human individuals (dated by TCRdb to 2018 to 2021). Library construction relied on the immunoSEQ multiplex PCR assay. Not all clones reach the TCRdb copy of this immuneACCESS table, which keeps in-frame sequences only. Checked studies attribute under half of the gap to unresolved V genes and leave the rest unexplained. The sample data list millions of clones, and around 93% of these were observed just once. The ten largest clones capture around 1.7% of the sample. CD8 naive samples were CD45RO-negative cells positively selected for CCR7, giving a CD45RA+CCR7+ population that excluded TemRA cells. Sequencing was carried out using naive CD8+ T cells from PBMCs. The cell subset or site label on this specimen signifies: CD45RA+CCR7+. The receptor source for this set is a young man in good health. Some clones in this sample may be carry-over from other donors' samples.

The chain links TRBV5-1 to TRBJ2-3; D gene unclear. Looked up from germline, CDR1 is SGHRS and CDR2 is YFSETQ. The CDR3 is 13 residues long. Trimming removed 5 bases at V and 2 bases at J, with 9 bases between. In nucleotides, the CDR3 is TGCGCCAGCAGGATCGATTTCACAGATACGCAGTATTTT. It codes for CASRIDFTDTQYF.

This chain joins TRBV5-8 and TRBJ1-5; no firm D call. CDR1 and CDR2 from the germline V gene are SGHTS and YDEGEE. The length of the CDR3 is 15 residues. The V and J ends lost 0 bases and 4 bases respectively, with 11 bases between them. For the CDR3, the DNA is TGTGCCAGCAGCTTGGGACCCTGGCGTAATCAGCCCCAGCATTTT. Encoded protein: CASSLGPWRNQPQHF.

The chain joins TRBV27 to TRBJ1-3; 10 bases align to TRBD1. Trimming cost V 5 bases and J 1 base; bases outside gene matches: 8. The V gene's germline CDR1 is MNHEY and CDR2 SMNVEV (reference sequence). There are 17 residues in the CDR3. The CDR3 region has the DNA TGTGCCAGCAGTCGGACAGGGGGGAGATGGTCTGGAAACACCATATATTTT. It specifies CASSRTGGRWSGNTIYF.

This clone was detected a few times. The sample contains more than one DNA sequence encoding this CDR3. The rearrangement links TRBV19 to TRBJ2-2; the match to TRBD2 covers 7 bases. The ends lost 3 bases at V and 5 bases at J; junction bases unmatched: 0. Germline V CDR1 and CDR2: LNHDA, SQIVND (reference sequence). The CDR3 covers 13 residues. CDR3 loop: CASSIGRTGELFF. In nucleotides, the CDR3 is TGTGCCAGTAGTATCGGGAGGACCGGGGAGCTGTTTTTT.

The chain links TRBV28 to TRBJ2-1; 7 bases are shared with TRBD2. Germline loops: CDR1 MDHEN, CDR2 SYDVKM. V trimming: 2 bases; J trimming: 4 bases; junction bases outside the gene matches: 14. This CDR3 has 18 residues. CDR3 in amino acids: CASSLKSPFPGGYNEQFF. The DNA for the CDR3 is TGTGCCAGCAGTTTAAAGTCCCCATTCCCGGGGGGATACAATGAGCAGTTCTTC.

V gene TRBV5-8 combines with J gene TRBJ2-3; the D is unclear. CDR1 is SGHTS and CDR2 is YDEGEE in the germline V gene. This CDR3 comprises 14 residues. The germline V and J ends were trimmed by 2 bases and 1 base, with 8 bases remaining between them. The CDR3 sequence: CASSFGFGTDTQYF. CDR3 sequence (DNA): TGTGCCAGCAGCTTCGGTTTTGGCACAGATACGCAGTATTTT. Looking up the rest from reference TRBV5-8 and TRBJ2-3 gives the full variable domain: EAGVTQSPTHLIKTRGQQATLRCSPISGHTSVYWYQQALGLGLQFLLWYDEGEERNRGNFPPRFSGRQFPNYSSELNVNALELEDSALYLCASSFGFGTDTQYFGPGTRLTVL.

V is TRBV6-6 and J is TRBJ1-1, with D unresolved. This CDR3 is built from 14 residues. The germline gives CDR1 MNHNY, CDR2 SVGAGI (reference sequence). The V end lost 2 bases, the J end lost 5 bases, and 12 bases lay between the germline ends. The CDR3 DNA reads TGTGCCAGCAGTTACGGCAGAAGAGGGACTGAAGCTTTCTTT. This gives the protein CASSYGRRGTEAFF.

The chain uses TRBV6-5 and TRBJ1-2; D is perhaps TRBD1 (6 bases). V gave up 8 bases and J gave up 6 bases, with 13 bases separating them. The CDR3 is 12 residues long. Germline-derived CDR1 and CDR2 are MNHEY and SVGAGI. The CDR3 DNA sequence: TGTGCCAGCCGTAGGGGGGGTCATGGCTACACCTTC. Translating gives CASRRGGHGYTF.

This clone has a single count. The same CDR3 also results from other DNA sequences found in this sample. The chain joins TRBV10-2 to TRBJ1-5; D perhaps matches TRBD1 (6 bases). The germline gives CDR1 WSHSY, CDR2 SAAADI. The CDR3 is 14 residues long. With 2 bases removed from V and 4 bases from J, the gap between germline ends came to 9 bases. The CDR3: CASSETGSNQPQHF. DNA for the CDR3: TGCGCCAGCAGTGAGACAGGGTCGAATCAGCCCCAGCATTTT.

This clone was counted a single time. V usage is TRBV19 and J usage is TRBJ2-3, with D possibly TRBD1 on 6 matching bases. Looked up from germline, CDR1 is LNHDA and CDR2 is SQIVND (reference sequence). The V end was cut by 4 bases, the J end by 3 bases, with 17 bases between. The CDR3 length is 16 residues. The CDR3 sequence: CASSTRRGFDTDTQYF. For the CDR3, the DNA is TGTGCCAGTAGTACCCGCAGGGGTTTTGATACAGATACGCAGTATTTT. Full variable domain (rest looked up from reference TRBV19 and TRBJ2-3): DGGITQSPKYLFRKEGQNVTLSCEQNLNHDAMYWYRQDPGQGLRLIYYSQIVNDFQKGDIAEGYSVSREKKESFPLTVTSAQKNPTAFYLCASSTRRGFDTDTQYFGPGTRLTVL.

The J gene is TRBJ1-5, the V gene TRBV28; D remains ambiguous. Trimming removed 1 base from V and 4 bases from J, with 14 bases in between. The germline gives CDR1 MDHEN, CDR2 SYDVKM. The CDR3 contains 16 residues. This CDR3 reads CASSLFDSYGNQPQHF. The CDR3 nucleotides read TGTGCCAGCAGTTTATTCGACTCCTACGGGAATCAGCCCCAGCATTTT.

The chain has TRBV6-5 and TRBJ1-1, with 7 bases aligning to TRBD1. Germline CDR1 MNHEY, CDR2 SVGAGI. Germline trimming cut 4 bases from V and 4 bases from J; bases unmatched to any gene: 9. There are 15 residues in the CDR3. The CDR3 region is CASSSHRGSGTEAFF. The CDR3 coding sequence is TGTGCCAGCAGTTCCCACAGGGGCTCGGGCACTGAAGCTTTCTTT.

This clone was counted only a few times. V and J are TRBV30 and TRBJ1-1, with D uncertain. This CDR3 has 14 amino acids. Trimming left V 0 bases short and J 5 bases short, with 13 bases between. CDR1 GTSNPN and CDR2 SVGIG come from the germline V gene (reference sequence). This chain's CDR3 is CAWSVLDGGTEAFF. CDR3 nucleotide sequence: TGTGCCTGGAGTGTACTAGACGGAGGGACTGAAGCTTTCTTT.